This record looks at one T cell receptor beta chain sequence and its context. As yet, its antigen is unknown. The CDR3 is 14 residues long. The V and J ends lost 6 bases and 0 bases respectively, with 14 bases between them. CDR1 and CDR2 (germline): SQVTM, ANQGSEA. The data stem from a study of graft-versus-host responses after intestinal transplantation. Study summary: Every recipient underwent anti-thymocyte globulin induction, then tacrolimus and steroids for around three years. Findings of the study overall: Detected in recipient marrow were GvH clones, some of which were first observed in ileum or blood. Graft-versus-host to host-versus-graft clonal ratios in allografts were high in patients with graft-donor T cell macrochimerism.

Using immunoSEQ multiplex PCR, the repertoire was profiled, and TCRdb retains in-frame clones only, with some absent. The sample lists around 40,000 clones, 85% to 95% occurring once. The TCR originated in a human donor who was the organ donor for an intestinal transplant. The chain employs TRBV29-1 and TRBJ2-5; weak D call: TRBD2 (5 bases). This specimen consisted of unstimulated CD8+ T cells sorted from spleen or lymph node cells, obtained before transplant. The CDR3 nucleotides read TGCAGCGTCGGCGACTATTATAACCAAGAGACCCAGTACTTC. Translated: CSVGDYYNQETQYF. The full variable domain, its missing parts supplied by reference TRBV29-1 and TRBJ2-5, is SAVISQKPSRDICQRGTSLTIQCQVDSQVTMMFWYRQQPGQSLTLIATANQGSEATYESGFVIDKFPISRPNLTFSTLTVSNMSPEDSSIYLCSVGDYYNQETQYFGPGTRLLVL.